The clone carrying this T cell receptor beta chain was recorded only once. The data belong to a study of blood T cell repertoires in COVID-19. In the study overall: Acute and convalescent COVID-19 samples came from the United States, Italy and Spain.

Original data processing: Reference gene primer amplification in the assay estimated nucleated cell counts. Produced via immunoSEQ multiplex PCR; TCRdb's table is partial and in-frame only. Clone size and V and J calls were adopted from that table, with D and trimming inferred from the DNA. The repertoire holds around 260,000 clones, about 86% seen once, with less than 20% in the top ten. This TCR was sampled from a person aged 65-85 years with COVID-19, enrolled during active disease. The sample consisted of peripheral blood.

This chain's CDR3 is CAWRGDRGYEKLFF. The DNA of the CDR3 is TGTGCCTGGAGAGGGGACAGGGGATATGAAAAACTGTTTTTT. The chain uses TRBV30 and TRBJ1-4; 10 bases map to TRBD1. The CDR3 runs 14 residues. Germline values: CDR1 GTSNPN, CDR2 SVGIG (reference sequence). V shed 3 bases, J shed 6 bases, and the junction held 4 bases outside the gene matches.